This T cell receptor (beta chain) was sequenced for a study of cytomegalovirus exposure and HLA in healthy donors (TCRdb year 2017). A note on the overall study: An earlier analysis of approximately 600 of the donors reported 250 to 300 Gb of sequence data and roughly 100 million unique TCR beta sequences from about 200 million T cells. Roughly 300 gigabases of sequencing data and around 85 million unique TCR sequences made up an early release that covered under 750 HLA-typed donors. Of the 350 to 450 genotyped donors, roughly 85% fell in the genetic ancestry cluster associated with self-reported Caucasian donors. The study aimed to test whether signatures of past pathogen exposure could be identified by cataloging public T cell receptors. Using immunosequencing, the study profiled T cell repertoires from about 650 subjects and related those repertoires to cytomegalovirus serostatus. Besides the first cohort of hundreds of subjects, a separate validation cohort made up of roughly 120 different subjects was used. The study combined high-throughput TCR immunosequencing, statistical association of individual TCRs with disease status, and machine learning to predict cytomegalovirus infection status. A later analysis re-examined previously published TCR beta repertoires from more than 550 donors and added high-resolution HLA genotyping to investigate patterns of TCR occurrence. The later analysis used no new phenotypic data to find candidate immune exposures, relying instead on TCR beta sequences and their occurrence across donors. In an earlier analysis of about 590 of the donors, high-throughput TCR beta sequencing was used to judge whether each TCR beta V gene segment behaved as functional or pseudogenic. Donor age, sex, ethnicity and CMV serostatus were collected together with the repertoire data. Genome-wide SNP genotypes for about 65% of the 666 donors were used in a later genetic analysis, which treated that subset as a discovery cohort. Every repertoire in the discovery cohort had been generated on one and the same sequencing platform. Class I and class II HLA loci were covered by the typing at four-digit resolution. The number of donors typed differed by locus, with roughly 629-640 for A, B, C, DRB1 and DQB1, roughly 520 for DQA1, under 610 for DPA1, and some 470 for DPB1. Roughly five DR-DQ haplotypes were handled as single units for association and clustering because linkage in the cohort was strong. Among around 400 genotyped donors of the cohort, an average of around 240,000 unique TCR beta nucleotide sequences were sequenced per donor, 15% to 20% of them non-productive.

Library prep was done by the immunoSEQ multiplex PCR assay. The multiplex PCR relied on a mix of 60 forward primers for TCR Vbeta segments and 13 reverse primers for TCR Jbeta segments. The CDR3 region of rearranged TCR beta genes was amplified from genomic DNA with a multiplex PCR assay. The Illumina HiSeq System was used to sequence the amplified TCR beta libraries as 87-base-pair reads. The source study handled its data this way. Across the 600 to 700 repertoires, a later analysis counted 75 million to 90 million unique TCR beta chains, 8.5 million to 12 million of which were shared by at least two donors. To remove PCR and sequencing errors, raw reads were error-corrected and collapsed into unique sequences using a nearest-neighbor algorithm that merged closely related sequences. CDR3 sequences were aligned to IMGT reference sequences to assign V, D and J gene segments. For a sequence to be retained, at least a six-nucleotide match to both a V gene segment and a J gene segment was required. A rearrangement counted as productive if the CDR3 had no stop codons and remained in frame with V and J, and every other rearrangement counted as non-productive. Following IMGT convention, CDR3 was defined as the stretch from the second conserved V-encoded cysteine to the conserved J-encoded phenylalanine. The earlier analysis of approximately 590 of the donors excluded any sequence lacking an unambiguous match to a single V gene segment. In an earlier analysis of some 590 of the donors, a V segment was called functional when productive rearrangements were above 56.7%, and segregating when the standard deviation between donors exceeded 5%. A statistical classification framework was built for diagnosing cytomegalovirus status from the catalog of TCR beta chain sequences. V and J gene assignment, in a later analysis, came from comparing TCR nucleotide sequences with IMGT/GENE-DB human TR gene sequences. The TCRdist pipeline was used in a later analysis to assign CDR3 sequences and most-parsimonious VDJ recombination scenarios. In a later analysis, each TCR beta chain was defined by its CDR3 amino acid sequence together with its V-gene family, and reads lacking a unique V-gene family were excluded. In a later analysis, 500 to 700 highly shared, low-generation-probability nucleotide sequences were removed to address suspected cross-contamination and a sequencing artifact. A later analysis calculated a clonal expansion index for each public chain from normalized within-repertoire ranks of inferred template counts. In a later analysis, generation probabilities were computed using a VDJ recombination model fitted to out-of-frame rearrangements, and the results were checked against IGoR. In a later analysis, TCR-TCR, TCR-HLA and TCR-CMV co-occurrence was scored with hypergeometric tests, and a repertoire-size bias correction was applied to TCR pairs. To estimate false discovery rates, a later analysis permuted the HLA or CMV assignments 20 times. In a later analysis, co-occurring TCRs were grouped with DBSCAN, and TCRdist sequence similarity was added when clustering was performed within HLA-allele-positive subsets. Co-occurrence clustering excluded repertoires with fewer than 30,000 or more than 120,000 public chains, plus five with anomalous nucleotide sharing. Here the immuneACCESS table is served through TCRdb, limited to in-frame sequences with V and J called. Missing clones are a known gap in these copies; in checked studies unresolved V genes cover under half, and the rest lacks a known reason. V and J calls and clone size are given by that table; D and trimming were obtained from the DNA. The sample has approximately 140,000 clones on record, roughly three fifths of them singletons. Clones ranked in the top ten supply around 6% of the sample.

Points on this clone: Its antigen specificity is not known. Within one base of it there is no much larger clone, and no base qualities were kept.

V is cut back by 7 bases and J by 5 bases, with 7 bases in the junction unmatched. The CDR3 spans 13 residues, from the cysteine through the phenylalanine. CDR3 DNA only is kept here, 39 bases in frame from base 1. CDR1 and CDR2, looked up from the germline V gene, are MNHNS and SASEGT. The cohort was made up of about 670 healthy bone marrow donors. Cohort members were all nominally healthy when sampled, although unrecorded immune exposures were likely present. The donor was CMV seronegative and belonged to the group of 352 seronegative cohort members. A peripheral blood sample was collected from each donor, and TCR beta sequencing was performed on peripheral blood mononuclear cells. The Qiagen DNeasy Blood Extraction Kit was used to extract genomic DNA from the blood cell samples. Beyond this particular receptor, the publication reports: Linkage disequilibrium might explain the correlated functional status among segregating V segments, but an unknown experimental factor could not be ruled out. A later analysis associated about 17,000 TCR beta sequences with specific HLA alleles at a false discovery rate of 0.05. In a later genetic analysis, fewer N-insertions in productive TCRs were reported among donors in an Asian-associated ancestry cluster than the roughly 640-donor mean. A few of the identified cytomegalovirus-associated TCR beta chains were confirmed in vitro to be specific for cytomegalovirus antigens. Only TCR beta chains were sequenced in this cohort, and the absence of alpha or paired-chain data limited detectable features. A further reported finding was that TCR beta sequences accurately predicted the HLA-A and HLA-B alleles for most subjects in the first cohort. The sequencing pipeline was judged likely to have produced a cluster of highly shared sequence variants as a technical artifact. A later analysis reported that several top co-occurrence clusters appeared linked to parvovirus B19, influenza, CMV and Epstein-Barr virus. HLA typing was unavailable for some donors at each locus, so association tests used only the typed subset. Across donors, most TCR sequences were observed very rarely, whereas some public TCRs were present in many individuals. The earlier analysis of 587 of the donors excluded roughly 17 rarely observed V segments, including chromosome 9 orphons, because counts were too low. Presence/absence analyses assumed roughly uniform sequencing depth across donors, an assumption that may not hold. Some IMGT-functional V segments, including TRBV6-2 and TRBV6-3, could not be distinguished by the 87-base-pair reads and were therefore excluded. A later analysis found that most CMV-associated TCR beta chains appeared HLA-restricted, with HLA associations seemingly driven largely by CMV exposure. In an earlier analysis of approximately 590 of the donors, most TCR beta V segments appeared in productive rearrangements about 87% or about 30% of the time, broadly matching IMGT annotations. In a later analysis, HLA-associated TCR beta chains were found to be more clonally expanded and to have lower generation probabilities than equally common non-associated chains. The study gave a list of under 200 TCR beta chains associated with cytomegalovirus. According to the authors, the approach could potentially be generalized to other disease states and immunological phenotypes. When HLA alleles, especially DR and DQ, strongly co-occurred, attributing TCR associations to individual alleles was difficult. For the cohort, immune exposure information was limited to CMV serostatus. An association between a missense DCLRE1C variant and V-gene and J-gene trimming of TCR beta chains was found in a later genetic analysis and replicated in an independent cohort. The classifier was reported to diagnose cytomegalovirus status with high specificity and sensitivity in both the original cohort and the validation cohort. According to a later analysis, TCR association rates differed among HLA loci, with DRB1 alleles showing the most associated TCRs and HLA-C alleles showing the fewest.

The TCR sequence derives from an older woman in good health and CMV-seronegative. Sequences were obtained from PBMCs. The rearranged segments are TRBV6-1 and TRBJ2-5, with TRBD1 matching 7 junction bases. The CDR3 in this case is CASNRQGVETQYF. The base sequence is TGTGCCAGCAACCGACAGGGAGTGGAGACCCAGTACTTC.